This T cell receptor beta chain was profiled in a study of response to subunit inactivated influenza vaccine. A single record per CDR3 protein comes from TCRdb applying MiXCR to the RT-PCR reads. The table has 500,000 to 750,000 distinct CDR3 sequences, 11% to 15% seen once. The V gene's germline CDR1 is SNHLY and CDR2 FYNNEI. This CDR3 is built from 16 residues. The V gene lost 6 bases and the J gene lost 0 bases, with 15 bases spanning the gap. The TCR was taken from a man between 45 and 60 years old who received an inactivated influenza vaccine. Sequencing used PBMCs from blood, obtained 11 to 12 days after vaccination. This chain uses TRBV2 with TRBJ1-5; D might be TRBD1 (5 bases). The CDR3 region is CASSGAAGPSNQPQHF. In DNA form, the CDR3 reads TGTGCCAGCAGCGGAGCCGCGGGGCCTAGCAATCAGCCCCAGCATTTT. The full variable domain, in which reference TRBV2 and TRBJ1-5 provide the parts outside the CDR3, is EPEVTQTPSHQVTQMGQEVILRCVPISNHLYFYWYRQILGQKVEFLVSFYNNEISEKSEIFDDQFSVERPDGSNFTLKIRSTKLEDSAMYFCASSGAAGPSNQPQHFGDGTRLSIL.